This T cell receptor beta chain was profiled in a study of Graves' ophthalmopathy and Graves' hyperthyroidism. Study outcomes and limitations: From stable hyperthyroidism, ophthalmopathy was separated by a 13-signature model with about 88% sensitivity and under 84% specificity. Blood was where most expanded thyroid clonotypes above 0.001 frequency also turned up.

Establishment of the diagnosis relied upon clinical symptoms, serum thyroxine, TRAb, thyroid ultrasound and orbital computed tomography. This clonotype was observed many times. The antigen remains undetermined. RNA transcripts served as template for amplifying TCR beta CDR3 sequences. In the first round, RT-PCR was carried out with HTBI primers, and a multiplex PCR formed the second round. In TCRdb, the multiplex PCR reads were re-called with MiXCR into one record per CDR3 protein. The table has about 390,000 distinct CDR3 sequences, roughly 14% seen once; the top ten hold roughly 7%. CDR3 length: 17 residues. V shed 8 bases and J shed 1 base, with 18 bases lying between them.

The rearrangement joins TRBV12-3 or TRBV12-4 to TRBJ1-6; D is perhaps TRBD1 (5 bases). The receptor was isolated from a young woman with stable Graves' hyperthyroidism. Material for sequencing was peripheral blood. The CDR3 loop is CASAIRGVPSYNSPLHF. DNA for the CDR3: TGTGCCAGCGCCATTCGGGGCGTCCCGTCCTATAATTCACCCCTCCACTTT.